This TCR beta chain is drawn from a study of cytomegalovirus exposure and HLA in healthy donors. As for the study in general: HLA-typed donors were the source of about 85 million unique TCRs, which an early data release held.

Study-level findings and limits: According to the study, 160 or so TCR beta chains were cytomegalovirus-associated.

CDR1 and CDR2 from the germline V gene are SGHRS and YFSETQ. The V gene end was trimmed by 4 bases and the J gene end by 2 bases; junction bases not matched to a gene: 5. The CDR3 runs 15 residues. The PCR had 60 Vbeta and 13 Jbeta primers. Measured with immunoSEQ multiplex PCR; TCRdb has only the in-frame clones, and not every one. The sample lists 95,000 to 150,000 clones; 66% were seen once. As regards this clone: Antigen unknown.

Sequenced input: PBMCs. The origin of this receptor is a man aged 18 to 35 in good health and CMV-seronegative. This sequence joins TRBV5-1 and TRBJ2-1; 8 nucleotides agree with TRBD2. CDR3 DNA sequence: TGCGCCAGCAGCCCACTAGCGGCCACCTACAATGAGCAGTTCTTC. It yields the protein CASSPLAATYNEQFF.